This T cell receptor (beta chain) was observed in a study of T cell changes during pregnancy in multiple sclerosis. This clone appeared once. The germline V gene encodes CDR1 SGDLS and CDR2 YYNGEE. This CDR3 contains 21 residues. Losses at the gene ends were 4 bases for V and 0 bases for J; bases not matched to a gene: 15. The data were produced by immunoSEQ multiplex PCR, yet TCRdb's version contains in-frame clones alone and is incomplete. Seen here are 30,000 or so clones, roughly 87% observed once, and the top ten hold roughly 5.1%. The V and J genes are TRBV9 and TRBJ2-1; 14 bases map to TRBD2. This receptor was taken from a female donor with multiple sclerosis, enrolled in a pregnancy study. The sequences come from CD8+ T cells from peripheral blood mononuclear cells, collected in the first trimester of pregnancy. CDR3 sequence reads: CASSSQGTSGSWVSSYNEQFF. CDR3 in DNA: TGTGCCAGCAGCTCCCAAGGGACTAGCGGGAGTTGGGTAAGCTCCTACAATGAGCAGTTCTTC.